What follows are 9 T cell receptor beta chains derived from one specimen sequenced in a study of cytomegalovirus exposure and HLA in healthy donors. 13 Jbeta primers and 60 Vbeta primers were used for the PCR. TCRdb's table, derived via immunoSEQ multiplex PCR, lists solely in-frame clones and lacks some. The top ten hold under 8% of the sample, which has about 59,000 clones, 70% to 75% seen once. Specimen: PBMCs. These receptors originate from a young man in good health and CMV-seropositive.

The chain uses TRBV5-1 and TRBJ2-6; 7 positions agree with TRBD1. CDR1 SGHRS and CDR2 YFSETQ come from the germline V gene. Unmatched junction bases numbered 5, after V lost 5 bases and J lost 0 bases. This CDR3 spans 16 amino acids. CDR3 bases: TGCGCCAGCAGTTGGGGACAGATCTCTGGGGCCAACGTCCTGACTTTC. The encoded protein is CASSWGQISGANVLTF.

The chain links TRBV27 to TRBJ2-5; 10 bases match TRBD2. With V trimmed by 5 bases and J by 2 bases, 8 bases remained unmatched. Germline V CDR1 and CDR2: MNHEY, SMNVEV (reference sequence). There are 16 residues in the CDR3. CDR3 DNA sequence: TGTGCCAGCAGTCCTCCGGGACTAGCGAGACAAGAGACCCAGTACTTC. This encodes CASSPPGLARQETQYF.

V and J are TRBV2 and TRBJ1-1; 8 nucleotides align to TRBD1. The J segment lost 4 bases and the V segment lost 6 bases, leaving 4 bases of the junction unmatched. CDR1 is SNHLY and CDR2 is FYNNEI in the germline V gene. The CDR3 sequence is 13 residues long. In nucleotides, the CDR3 is TGTGCCAGCAGCTCGGACAGGGCCACTGAAGCTTTCTTT. This sequence encodes CASSSDRATEAFF.

The genes are TRBV29-1 and TRBJ2-1; 16 bases map to TRBD2. V lost 5 bases to trimming and J lost 1 base; unmatched junction nucleotides: 5. Germline V gives CDR1 SQVTM, CDR2 ANQGSEA. The CDR3 covers 17 residues. The CDR3 DNA follows: TGCAGCGTTATTGGGGGACTAGCGGGGGGGTCCTACAATGAGCAGTTCTTC. Encoded protein: CSVIGGLAGGSYNEQFF.

The sample holds a few counts of this clone. CDR3 protein: CASSVGGQAGSGELFF. The CDR3 region has the DNA TGTGCCAGCAGCGTAGGAGGGCAGGCCGGGAGCGGGGAGCTGTTTTTT. The genes are TRBV9 and TRBJ2-2; weak D call: TRBD2 (6 bases). The CDR3 loop spans 16 amino acids. Germline V lookup: CDR1 SGDLS, CDR2 YYNGEE. V gave up 0 bases and J gave up 7 bases, with 16 bases separating them.

On this clone: One junction end disagrees with the germline gene, perhaps due to a read error. V is TRBV9 and J is TRBJ1-1, with D unclear. The CDR3 is 12 amino acids. The germline gives CDR1 SGDLS, CDR2 YYNGEE. This CDR3 is CDSGKRDTEAFF. The DNA of the CDR3 is TGTGACAGCGGCAAACGGGACACTGAAGCTTTCTTT.

This chain uses TRBV5-1 with TRBJ2-3; 7 nucleotides match TRBD1. This CDR3 region has 15 residues. Germline CDR1 and CDR2: SGHRS and YFSETQ. V was pared by 6 bases and J by 0 bases, with 7 bases of the junction left unmatched. The CDR3 loop reads CASTFEGASTDTQYF. CDR3 sequence (DNA): TGCGCCAGCACCTTCGAGGGGGCTAGCACAGATACGCAGTATTTT.

The rearrangement uses TRBV12-5 and TRBJ2-2, with D possibly being TRBD1 (5 bases). This CDR3 has 15 amino acids. Germline CDR1 is LGHNT and CDR2 is FRNRAP. The ends were cut back, 0 bases at V and 5 bases at J, with 10 bases in the middle. As DNA, the CDR3 is TGTGCTAGTGGTTTGGTACAGGCAGGTACCGGGGAGCTGTTTTTT. Translation: CASGLVQAGTGELFF.

The V call is TRBV29-1, the J call TRBJ1-5; 7 nucleotides line up with TRBD1. Losses at the gene ends were 4 bases for V and 7 bases for J; bases not matched to a gene: 4. This CDR3 region has 12 residues. Germline assignment: CDR1 SQVTM and CDR2 ANQGSEA. CDR3 coding DNA: TGCAGCGTTGTCGCCAGGGGGCAGCCCCAGCATTTT. Its protein product is CSVVARGQPQHF.